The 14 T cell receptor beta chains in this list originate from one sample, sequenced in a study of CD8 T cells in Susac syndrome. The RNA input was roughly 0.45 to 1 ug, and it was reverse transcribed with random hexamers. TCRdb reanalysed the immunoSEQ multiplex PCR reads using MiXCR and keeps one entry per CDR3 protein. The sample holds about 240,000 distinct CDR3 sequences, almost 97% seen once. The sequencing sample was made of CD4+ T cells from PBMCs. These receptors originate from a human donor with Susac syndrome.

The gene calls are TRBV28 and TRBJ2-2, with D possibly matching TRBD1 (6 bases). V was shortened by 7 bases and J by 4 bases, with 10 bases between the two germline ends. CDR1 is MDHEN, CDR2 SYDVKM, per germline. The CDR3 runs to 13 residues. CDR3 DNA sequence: TGTGCCAGCATAGGGGGTGGCACCGGGGAGCTGTTTTTT. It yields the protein CASIGGGTGELFF.

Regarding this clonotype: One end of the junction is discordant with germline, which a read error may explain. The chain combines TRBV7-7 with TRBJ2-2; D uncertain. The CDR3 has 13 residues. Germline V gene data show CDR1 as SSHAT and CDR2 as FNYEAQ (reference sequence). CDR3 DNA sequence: TGTGCTAGCAGCACGACCAACACCGGGGAGCTGTTTTTT. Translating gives CASSTTNTGELFF.

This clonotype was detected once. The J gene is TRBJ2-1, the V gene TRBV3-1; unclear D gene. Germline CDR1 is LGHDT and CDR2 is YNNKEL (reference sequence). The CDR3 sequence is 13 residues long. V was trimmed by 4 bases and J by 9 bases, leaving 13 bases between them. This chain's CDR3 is CASSPLRGSEQFF. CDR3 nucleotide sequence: TGTGCCAGCAGCCCCCTACGAGGCAGTGAGCAGTTCTTC.

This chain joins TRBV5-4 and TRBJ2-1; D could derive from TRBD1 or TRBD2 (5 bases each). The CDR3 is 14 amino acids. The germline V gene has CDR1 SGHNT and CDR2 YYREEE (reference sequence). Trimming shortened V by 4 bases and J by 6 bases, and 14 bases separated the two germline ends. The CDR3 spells CASSRDGWGNEQFF. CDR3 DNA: TGTGCCAGCAGCCGGGACGGGTGGGGCAATGAGCAGTTCTTC.

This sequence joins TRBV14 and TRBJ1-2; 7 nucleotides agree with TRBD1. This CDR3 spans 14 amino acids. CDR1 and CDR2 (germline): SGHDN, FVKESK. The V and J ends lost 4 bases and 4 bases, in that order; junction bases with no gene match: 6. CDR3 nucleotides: TGTGCCAGCAGCCGTGTTCGGACAGGCTATGGCTACACCTTC. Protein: CASSRVRTGYGYTF.

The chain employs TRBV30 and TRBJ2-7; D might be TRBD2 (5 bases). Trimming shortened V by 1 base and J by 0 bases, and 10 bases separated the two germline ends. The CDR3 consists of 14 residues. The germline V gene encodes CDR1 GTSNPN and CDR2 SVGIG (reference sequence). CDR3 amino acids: CAWSGYGDSYEQYF. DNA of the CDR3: TGTGCCTGGAGTGGATACGGGGACTCCTACGAGCAGTACTTC.

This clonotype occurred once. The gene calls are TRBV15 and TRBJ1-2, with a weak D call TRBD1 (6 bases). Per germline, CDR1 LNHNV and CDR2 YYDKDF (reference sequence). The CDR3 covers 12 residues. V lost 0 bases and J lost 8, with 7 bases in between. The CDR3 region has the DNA TGTGCCACCAGCAGAGACAGGGGCGGCTACACCTTC. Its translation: CATSRDRGGYTF.

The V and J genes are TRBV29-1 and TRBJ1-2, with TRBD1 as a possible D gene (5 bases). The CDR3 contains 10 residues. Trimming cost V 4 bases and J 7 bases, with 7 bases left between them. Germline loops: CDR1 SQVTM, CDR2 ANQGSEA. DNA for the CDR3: TGCAGCGTTGTTAGGGGTGGCTACACCTTC. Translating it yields CSVVRGGYTF. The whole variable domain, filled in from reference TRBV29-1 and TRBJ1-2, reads SAVISQKPSRDICQRGTSLTIQCQVDSQVTMMFWYRQQPGQSLTLIATANQGSEATYESGFVIDKFPISRPNLTFSTLTVSNMSPEDSSIYLCSVVRGGYTFGSGTRLTVV.

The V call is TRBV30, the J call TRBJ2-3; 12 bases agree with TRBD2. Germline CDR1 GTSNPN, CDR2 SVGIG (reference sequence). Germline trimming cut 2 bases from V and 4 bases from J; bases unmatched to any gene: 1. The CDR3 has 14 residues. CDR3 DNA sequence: TGTGCCTGGAGTCTAGCGGGAGGGGCAGATACGCAGTATTTT. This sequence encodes CAWSLAGGADTQYF. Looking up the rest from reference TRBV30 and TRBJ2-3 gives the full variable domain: SQTIHQWPATLVQPVGSPLSLECTVEGTSNPNLYWYRQAAGRGLQLLFYSVGIGQISSEVPQNLSASRPQDRQFILSSKKLLLSDSGFYLCAWSLAGGADTQYFGPGTRLTVL.

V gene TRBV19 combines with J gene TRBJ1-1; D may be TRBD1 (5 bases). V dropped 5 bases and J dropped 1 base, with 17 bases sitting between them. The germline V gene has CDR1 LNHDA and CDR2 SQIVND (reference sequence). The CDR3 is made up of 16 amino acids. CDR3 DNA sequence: TGTGCCAGTAGTCTCCGGGGCAAGGTGGGGAACACTGAAGCTTTCTTT. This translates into CASSLRGKVGNTEAFF. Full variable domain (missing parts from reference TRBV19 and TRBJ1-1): DGGITQSPKYLFRKEGQNVTLSCEQNLNHDAMYWYRQDPGQGLRLIYYSQIVNDFQKGDIAEGYSVSREKKESFPLTVTSAQKNPTAFYLCASSLRGKVGNTEAFFGQGTRLTVV.

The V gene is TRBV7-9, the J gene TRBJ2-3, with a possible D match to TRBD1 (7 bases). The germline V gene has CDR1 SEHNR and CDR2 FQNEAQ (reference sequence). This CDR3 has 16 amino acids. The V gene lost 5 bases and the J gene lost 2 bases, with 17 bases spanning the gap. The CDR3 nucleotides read TGTGCCAGCAGCCCCCAAGGAGGGGGCTTCACAGATACGCAGTATTTT. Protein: CASSPQGGGFTDTQYF.

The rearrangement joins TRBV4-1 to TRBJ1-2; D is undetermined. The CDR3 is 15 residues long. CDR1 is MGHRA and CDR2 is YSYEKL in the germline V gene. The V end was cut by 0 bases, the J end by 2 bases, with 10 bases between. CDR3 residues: CASSQDVPLNYGYTF. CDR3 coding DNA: TGCGCCAGCAGCCAAGATGTCCCATTGAACTATGGCTACACCTTC.

The CDR3 bases are TGTGCCAGCAGTCCCCCCGGGACAGGGCTCCATGAGCAGTTCTTC. Amino acids: CASSPPGTGLHEQFF. This chain uses TRBV28 with TRBJ2-1; the match to TRBD1 covers 9 bases. V dropped 5 bases and J dropped 8; count of bases not matched to a gene: 10. Germline V gene sequence: CDR1 MDHEN, CDR2 SYDVKM. This CDR3 is 15 amino acids long.

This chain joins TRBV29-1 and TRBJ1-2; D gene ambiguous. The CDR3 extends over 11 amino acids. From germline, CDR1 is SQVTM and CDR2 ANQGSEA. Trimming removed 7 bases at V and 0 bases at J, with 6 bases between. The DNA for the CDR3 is TGCAGCGAAGGGCCTAACTATGGCTACACCTTC. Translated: CSEGPNYGYTF.